Included here is one TCR beta chain sequence, with context. Antigen specificity is unknown. The CDR3 has 15 residues. V was pared by 4 bases and J by 8 bases, with 10 bases of the junction left unmatched. Germline lookup yields CDR1 SEHNR and CDR2 FQNEAQ (reference sequence). The sample originates from a study of blood T cells in healthy people across ages. Study results and limitations: Diversity estimated from one million T cells was considered an underestimate. A roughly linear age-dependent decrease characterized TCR beta diversity per million T cells.

Through a sample-barcoded 5' primer and a J-beta primer mix, a second PCR was run for roughly 7 to 11 cycles. No fewer than 3 million CDR3-containing paired-end reads came from each sample. One entry per CDR3 protein, called by TCRdb with MiXCR from the 5' RACE reads. Of approximately 2,000,000 distinct CDR3 sequences detected, 35% to 50% appear once; the ten largest clones hold roughly 24%. The chain joins TRBV7-9 to TRBJ1-3; TRBD1 agrees at 8 bases. The sequence came from a human donor in good health. The sequenced sample was blood. The CDR3 sequence: CASSSRTGKAHTIYF. In DNA, the CDR3 is TGTGCCAGCAGCTCTCGGACAGGGAAGGCGCACACCATATATTTT.